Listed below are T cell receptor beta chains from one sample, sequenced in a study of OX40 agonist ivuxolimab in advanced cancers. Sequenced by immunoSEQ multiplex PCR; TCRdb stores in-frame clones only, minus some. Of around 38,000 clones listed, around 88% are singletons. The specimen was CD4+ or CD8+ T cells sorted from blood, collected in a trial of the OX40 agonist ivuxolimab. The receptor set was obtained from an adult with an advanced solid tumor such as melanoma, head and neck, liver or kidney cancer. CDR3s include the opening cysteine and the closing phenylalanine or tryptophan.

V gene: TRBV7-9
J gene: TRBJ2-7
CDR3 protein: CASSSPTENEQYF

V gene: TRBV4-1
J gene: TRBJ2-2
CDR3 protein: CASSLRRRTGELFF

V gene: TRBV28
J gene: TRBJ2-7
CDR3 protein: CASSPGLAGGYEQYF

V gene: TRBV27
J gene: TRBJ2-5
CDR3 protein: CASSLGYSETQYF

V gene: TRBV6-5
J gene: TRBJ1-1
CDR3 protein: CASSYGRALEAFF

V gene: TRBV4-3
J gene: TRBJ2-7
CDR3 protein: CASSPGTGSTYEQYF

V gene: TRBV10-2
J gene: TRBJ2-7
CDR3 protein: CASSLGGEQYF

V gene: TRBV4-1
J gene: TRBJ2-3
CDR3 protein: CASSQSDTQYF

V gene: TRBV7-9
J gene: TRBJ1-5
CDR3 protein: CASSGGSGGSQPQHF

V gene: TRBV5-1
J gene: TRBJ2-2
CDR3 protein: CASSLTVEAGGGRTGELFF

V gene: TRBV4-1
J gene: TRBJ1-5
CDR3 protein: CASSQGRGGRADQPQHF

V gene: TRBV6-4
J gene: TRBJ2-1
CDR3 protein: CASRGKREGNNEQFF

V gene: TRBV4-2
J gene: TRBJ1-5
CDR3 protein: CASSQEGQDHQPQHF

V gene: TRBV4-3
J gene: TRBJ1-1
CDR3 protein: CASSQVYSLNTEAFF

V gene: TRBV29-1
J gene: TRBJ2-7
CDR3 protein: CSVRTGGEQYF

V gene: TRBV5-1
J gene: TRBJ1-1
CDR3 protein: CASSLAYGPNTEAFF

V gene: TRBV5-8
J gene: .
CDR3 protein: CASSLIRSSYEQYF

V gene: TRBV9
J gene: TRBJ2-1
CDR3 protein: CASSVGAVDEQFF

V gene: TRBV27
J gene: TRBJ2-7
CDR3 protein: CASSLGTGGSYEQYF

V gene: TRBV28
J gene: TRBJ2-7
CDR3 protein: CASSWLRSYEQYF

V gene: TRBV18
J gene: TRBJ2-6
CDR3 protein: CASSPQTSGSSSGANVLTF

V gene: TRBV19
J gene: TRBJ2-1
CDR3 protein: CASSLRTTYNEQFF

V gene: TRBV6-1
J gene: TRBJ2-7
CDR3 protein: CASSVQRELSEQYF

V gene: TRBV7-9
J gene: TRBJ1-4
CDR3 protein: CASSASGTDNEKLFF

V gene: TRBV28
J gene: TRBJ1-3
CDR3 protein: CASSSPRGGNTIYF

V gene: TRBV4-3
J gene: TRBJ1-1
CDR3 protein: CASSQNWNTEAFF

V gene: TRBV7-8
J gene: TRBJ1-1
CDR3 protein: CASSSVPVRTEAFF

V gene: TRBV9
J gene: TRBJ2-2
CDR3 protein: CASSVGTGELFF

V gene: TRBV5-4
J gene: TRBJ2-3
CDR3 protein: CASSERDTYTDTQYF

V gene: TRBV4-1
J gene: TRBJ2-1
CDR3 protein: CASSQEHRLPYNEQFF

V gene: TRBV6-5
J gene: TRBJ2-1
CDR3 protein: CASSVFGREQFF

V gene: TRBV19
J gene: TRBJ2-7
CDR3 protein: CASSAGLSYEQYF

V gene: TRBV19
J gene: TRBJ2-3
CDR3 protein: CASSIVRADTQYF

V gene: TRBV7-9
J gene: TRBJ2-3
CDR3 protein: CASRREAGVDTQYF

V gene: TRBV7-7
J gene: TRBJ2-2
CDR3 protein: CASSLNDGAGGELFF

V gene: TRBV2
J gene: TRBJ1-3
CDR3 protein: CASSRGGLSSGNTIYF

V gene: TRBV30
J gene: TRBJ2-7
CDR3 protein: CAWRPPAGEQYF

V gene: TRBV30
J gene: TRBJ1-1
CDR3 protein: CAWSVGGGNTEAFF

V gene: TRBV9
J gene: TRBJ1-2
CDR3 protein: CASSGSPGSYTF

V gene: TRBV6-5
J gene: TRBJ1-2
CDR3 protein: CASSYGRVNYGYTF